This T cell receptor beta chain was captured by sequencing in a study of shared clonotypes between healthy human individuals (dated by TCRdb to 2020 to 2021). About the investigation overall: A few men and a couple of women, aged 18 to 49 years, made up the cohort. To estimate repertoire size and how much clonotype sharing occurs between individuals, the study deeply sequenced the blood TCR repertoires of 5 or 6 healthy adults. Libraries were prepared and TCR repertoires were sequenced by different laboratories using diverse techniques, in order to increase sequencing depth and limit assay-specific biases. Per donor, leukapheresis produced somewhere between about 0.8 and 9 billion PBMCs. For each donor, CD4 naive and CD4 memory were each given three plates, CD8 naive was given two plates, and CD8 memory was given one plate. General study outcomes and caveats: Incomplete sequencing was indicated by rarefaction of sorted-subset datasets, despite the large sequencing depth. Sampling was restricted to blood, and TCR repertoires in tissue are likely to differ from TCR repertoires in blood. Clonotypes shared by all four sorted-subset donors showed higher generation probabilities than non-shared clonotypes. Based on pairwise subsampling, the degree of clonotype sharing among donors was expected to be affected by sequencing depth. Estimated clonotype richness was generally larger for naive than for memory subsets. Sharing across several donors was observed for around 5% of naive CD4, over 3% of naive CD8, over 2% of memory CD4, and 0.4% of memory CD8 clonotypes. Because the study included only a small number of donors, the genetic and exposure-history diversity represented was limited.

Using the deep immunoSEQ assay, TCR CDR3 regions were amplified from genomic DNA by multiplex PCR. Extracted genomic DNA from each cell subset was distributed evenly across all wells of several immunoSEQ 96-well plates, and each plate was treated as a replicate. Each replicate PCR for sorted subsets received around 210 ng genomic DNA, equal to 28,000 or so T cell genomes. The purified libraries were quantified using a Qubit 3.0 fluorometer, sized with a Bioanalyzer 2100, and then quantified again using the KAPA Library Quantification kit. Each immunoSEQ 96-well plate was sequenced on its own single-read 150-cycle Illumina NextSeq 550 flow cell. As for how the authors treated the data: The immunoSEQ output contained only junctional sequences without quality scores, so filtering could not match that applied to full-length reads. To assign V/J genes and CDR3, sequences were annotated using PyIR, a Python wrapper for IgBLAST v1.9, with IMGT germline references. Reads were removed for weak V/J assignments (E-value above 1e-6), missing CDR3, stop codons, out-of-frame junctions, or ambiguous translated residues. A V3J clonotype was defined by an identical inferred V gene, J gene, and CDR3 amino acid sequence. Percentage overlap between repertoires was computed as shared unique clonotypes divided by the size of the smaller repertoire. Richness of each repertoire was evaluated using RTK rarefaction, the Chao1 estimator, and Recon v2.1 estimates of unobserved clonotypes. Generation probabilities were computed with OLGA for all TCRbeta clonotypes obtained by the gDNA method from several donors. TCRdb limited this immuneACCESS table to in-frame rearrangements with V and J called. A share of clones is missing; checked studies link under half to unresolved V genes, and the rest is unexplained. Clonal size and the V and J genes are those of that table, whereas D and trimming came from the DNA. A total of millions of clones appear in this sample, approximately 95% of them only once. The leading ten clones occupy 0.85% to 1.3% of the sample.

Spanning cysteine to phenylalanine, the CDR3 consists of 14 amino acids. The read is trimmed to its CDR3 DNA, 42 bases read in frame from base 1. Taken from the germline V gene, the CDR1 and CDR2 loops are SNHLY and FYNNEI. V is shortened by 3 bases, J by 4 bases, and the region joining them spans 12 bases. For the CD8 naive samples, CD45RO-negative cells were positively selected for CCR7, yielding a CD45RA+CCR7+ population from which TemRA cells were excluded. Donors were healthy HIV-negative adults with no recently reported acute infections or vaccinations. Only Caucasian adults living in Nashville, Tennessee, USA were represented among the donors. After blood collection by leukapheresis, PBMCs were isolated using Ficoll-Histopaque density gradient centrifugation and then cryopreserved in the vapor phase of liquid nitrogen. Analytical flow cytometry was used to check the purity and quantity of every magnetically sorted T cell population. Genomic DNA was isolated from every sorted fraction and measured by UV absorbance on a Nanodrop 2000c.

With respect to this clone: Which antigen it targets is not known. No base qualities exist here, and no much larger clone lies one base off it.

This clonotype originated in a man aged 18 to 35 in good health. Source material: naive CD8+ T cells sorted from blood. The cell subset or site label corresponds to: CD45RA+CCR7+. The rearrangement combines TRBV2 with TRBJ1-2; a tentative D match to TRBD1 spans 5 bases. DNA sequence: TGTGCCAGCAGTGAGGGGCAGATAACCTATGGCTACACCTTC. This sequence encodes CASSEGQITYGYTF.